Given below is one T cell receptor (beta chain) in context. Its antigen is unidentified. The record originates from a study of identical twins. This CDR3 is built from 13 residues. V lost 5 bases to trimming and J lost 6 bases, with 13 bases between them. CDR1 and CDR2 from the germline V gene are MNHEY and SMNVEV (reference sequence). No donor was unhealthy or non-Caucasian. A single record per CDR3 protein comes from TCRdb applying MiXCR to the 5' RACE reads. The sample contains 1.5 million to 2 million distinct CDR3 sequences, less than 35% of which appear only once. Study results and caveats: Out-of-frame sharing of TCR alpha in monozygotic twins was underestimated by models. An excess of low generation probability was shown by twin-shared out-of-frame alpha sequences.

The sequenced material came from cord blood. The origin of this receptor is a newborn girl in good health. This rearrangement joins TRBV27 to TRBJ1-2; the D is unclear. The chain's CDR3 is CASSPLKGNGYTF. The CDR3 DNA follows: TGTGCCAGCAGTCCCCTTAAAGGCAATGGCTACACCTTC.